Listed below are T cell receptor beta chains from one sample, sequenced in a study of TIL therapy for anti-PD-1-resistant metastatic lung cancer. Assay used: immunoSEQ multiplex PCR; TCRdb lists only in-frame clones, some missing. This table holds 35,000 to 55,000 clones, roughly 85% found once. The source was blood, collected at baseline. The origin of the receptors is a man aged 65-85 years with non-small cell lung cancer. CDR3s include the opening cysteine and the closing phenylalanine or tryptophan. Each record gives: clone size, J gene, V gene, D gene, CDR3 DNA, CDR3 protein. D genes are given only for firm matches. A row's size may be missing; if present it is once, few, many or a size class.

clone_size: NA; j_call: TRBJ2-1; v_call: TRBV10-3; d_call: TRBD1; cdr3_nt: TGTGCCATCAGTGAGCTAGGCGACAGGGGGTTTCGCAATGAGCAGTTCTTC; cdr3_aa: CAISELGDRGFRNEQFF
clone_size: NA; j_call: TRBJ2-2; v_call: TRBV15; d_call: NA; cdr3_nt: TGTGCCACCAGCAGATTAAAAACCGGGGAGCTGTTTTTT; cdr3_aa: CATSRLKTGELFF
clone_size: once; j_call: TRBJ2-1; v_call: TRBV11-1; d_call: TRBD1; cdr3_nt: TGTGCCAGCAGCACGGGACAGCGAAATGAGCAGTTCTTC; cdr3_aa: CASSTGQRNEQFF
clone_size: NA; j_call: TRBJ2-2; v_call: TRBV4-1; d_call: TRBD2; cdr3_nt: TGCGCCAGCAGCCAAGATGGGACTAGCGGCGGGGAGCTGTTTTTT; cdr3_aa: CASSQDGTSGGELFF
clone_size: NA; j_call: TRBJ2-7; v_call: TRBV6-1; d_call: NA; cdr3_nt: TGTGCCAGCAGTCCCGCCGGGACCTCCTACGAGCAGTACTTC; cdr3_aa: CASSPAGTSYEQYF
clone_size: NA; j_call: TRBJ1-4; v_call: TRBV6-1; d_call: TRBD1; cdr3_nt: TGTGCCAGCAGTGCAGGGACAGGGGATAGGGAAAAACTGTTTTTT; cdr3_aa: CASSAGTGDREKLFF
clone_size: once; j_call: TRBJ2-7; v_call: TRBV6-6; d_call: NA; cdr3_nt: TGTGCCAGCAGTTACTCGGACTGGGCCTACGAGCAGTACTTC; cdr3_aa: CASSYSDWAYEQYF
clone_size: NA; j_call: TRBJ2-1; v_call: TRBV15; d_call: NA; cdr3_nt: TGTGCCACCATCAGGGATTCAGGGGCCTACAATGAGCAGTTCTTC; cdr3_aa: CATIRDSGAYNEQFF
clone_size: NA; j_call: TRBJ2-2; v_call: TRBV7-9; d_call: TRBD1; cdr3_nt: TGTGCCAGCAGTTCCTTCCCCCGGGACAGGGGGCGTACCGGGGAGCTGTTTTTT; cdr3_aa: CASSSFPRDRGRTGELFF
clone_size: NA; j_call: TRBJ2-1; v_call: TRBV2; d_call: NA; cdr3_nt: TGTGCCAGCAGTGAAGCGGCAGGGTTCGGCTCCTACAATGAGCAGTTCTTC; cdr3_aa: CASSEAAGFGSYNEQFF
clone_size: once; j_call: TRBJ1-2; v_call: TRBV5-1; d_call: TRBD1; cdr3_nt: TGCGCCAGCAGCGAGGGACAGGGGCAATATGGCTACACCTTC; cdr3_aa: CASSEGQGQYGYTF
clone_size: NA; j_call: TRBJ2-7; v_call: TRBV6-1; d_call: TRBD2; cdr3_nt: TGTGCCAGCAGTGGGTCGGGCGGGAGTGGTTACGAGCAGTACTTC; cdr3_aa: CASSGSGGSGYEQYF
clone_size: NA; j_call: TRBJ2-7; v_call: TRBV29-1; d_call: TRBD1; cdr3_nt: TGCAGCGTTGCCGGGACAGGGGGCTACGAGCAGTACTTC; cdr3_aa: CSVAGTGGYEQYF
clone_size: NA; j_call: TRBJ2-1; v_call: TRBV9; d_call: TRBD2; cdr3_nt: TGTGCCAGCAGCGTCCTAGCGGCAGGAAGGGATGAGCAGTTCTTC; cdr3_aa: CASSVLAAGRDEQFF
clone_size: once; j_call: TRBJ2-5; v_call: TRBV11-2; d_call: TRBD1; cdr3_nt: TGTGCCAGCAGCCCGGACAGGGGGCGGGTAGGACAGACCCAGTACTTC; cdr3_aa: CASSPDRGRVGQTQYF
clone_size: NA; j_call: TRBJ2-1; v_call: TRBV4-2; d_call: NA; cdr3_nt: TGTGCCAGCAGCCAATTAACGGACCTAAACAATGAGCAGTTCTTC; cdr3_aa: CASSQLTDLNNEQFF
clone_size: NA; j_call: TRBJ2-1; v_call: TRBV6-6; d_call: NA; cdr3_nt: TGTGCCAGCAGTGAGCCGGGACTTTCCTACAATGAGCAGTTCTTC; cdr3_aa: CASSEPGLSYNEQFF